This TCR beta chain stems from a study of T cell responses to AZD1222 COVID-19 vaccine. Measured with immunoSEQ multiplex PCR; TCRdb has only the in-frame clones, and not every one. The sample shows just over 70,000 clones, 85% of them seen only once. With 7 bases removed from V and 5 bases from J, the gap between germline ends came to 11 bases. This CDR3 contains 12 residues. This TCR came from an adult in good health. The sequencing here drew on peripheral blood, taken on day 0 of AZD1222 vaccination. V usage is TRBV12-3 or TRBV12-4 and J usage is TRBJ1-1, with D unclear. The CDR3 DNA is TGTGCCAGCACCCGAGGAGGAACTGAAGCTTTCTTT. As protein: CASTRGGTEAFF.